The T cell receptor (beta chain) described here comes from a study of T cell responses to AZD1222 COVID-19 vaccine. Trimming shortened V by 1 base and J by 0 bases, and 7 bases separated the two germline ends. Germline V gene lookup returns CDR1 SGDLS and CDR2 YYNGEE. The CDR3 has 15 amino acids. Study observations and caveats: When two AZD1222 doses had been given, Spike-specific TCR breadth and depth rose. Nearly half of unique spike-specific TCRs reportedly avoided B.1.351 and B.1.1.7 mutated regions.

To note about this clone: Its cognate antigen is unknown.

Using immunoSEQ multiplex PCR, the repertoire was profiled, and TCRdb retains in-frame clones only, with some absent. The top ten clones hold roughly 4.9% of a sample with 120,000 to 150,000 clones, about 93% of them seen once. The TCR sequence derives from an adult in good health. The sample in question was peripheral blood, obtained on day 0 of AZD1222 vaccination. The chain employs TRBV9 and TRBJ1-4; no clear D gene. The CDR3 DNA follows: TGTGCCAGCAGCGTATCCGCTTCAACTAATGAAAAACTGTTTTTT. This encodes CASSVSASTNEKLFF.